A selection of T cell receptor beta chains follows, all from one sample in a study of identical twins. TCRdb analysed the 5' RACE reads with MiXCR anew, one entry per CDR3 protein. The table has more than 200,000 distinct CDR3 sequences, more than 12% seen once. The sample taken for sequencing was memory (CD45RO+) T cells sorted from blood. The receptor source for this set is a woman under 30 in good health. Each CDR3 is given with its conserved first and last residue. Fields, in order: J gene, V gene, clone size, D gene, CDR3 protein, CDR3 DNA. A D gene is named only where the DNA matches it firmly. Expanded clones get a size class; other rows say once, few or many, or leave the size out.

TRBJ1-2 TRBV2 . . CASSSIKGGYGYTF TGTGCCAGCAGTTCTATTAAGGGTGGCTATGGCTACACCTTC
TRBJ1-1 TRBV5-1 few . CASSLEGGVNTEAFF TGCGCCAGCAGCTTGGAGGGGGGGGTGAACACTGAAGCTTTCTTT
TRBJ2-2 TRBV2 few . CASRSTGELFF TGTGCCAGCAGGTCCACCGGGGAGCTGTTTTTT
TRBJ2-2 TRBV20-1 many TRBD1 CSASRMAQGAGELFF TGCAGTGCTAGCCGTATGGCTCAGGGGGCCGGGGAGCTGTTTTTT
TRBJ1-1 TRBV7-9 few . CASSLASYAEAFF TGTGCCAGCAGCTTAGCGAGTTACGCTGAAGCTTTCTTT
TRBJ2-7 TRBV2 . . CASRRTSYEQYF TGTGCCAGCAGACGGACCTCCTACGAGCAGTACTTC
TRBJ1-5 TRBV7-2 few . CASSLSPVGGNQPQHF TGTGCCAGCAGCTTAAGTCCCGTGGGAGGGAATCAGCCCCAGCATTTT
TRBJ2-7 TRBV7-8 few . CASSLALSGEQYF TGTGCCAGCAGCTTAGCGCTCAGCGGCGAGCAGTACTTC
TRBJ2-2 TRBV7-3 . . CASSLSGPGELFF TGTGCCAGCAGCTTATCAGGGCCCGGGGAGCTGTTTTTT
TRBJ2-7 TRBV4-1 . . CASSLELRLTGSEQYF TGCGCCAGCAGTCTAGAATTGAGATTGACAGGAAGCGAGCAGTACTTC
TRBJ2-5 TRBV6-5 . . CASSYFARETQYF TGTGCCAGCAGTTACTTTGCAAGAGAGACCCAGTACTTC
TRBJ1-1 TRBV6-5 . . CASSYSGANTEAFF TGTGCCAGCAGTTACTCAGGGGCTAACACTGAAGCTTTCTTT
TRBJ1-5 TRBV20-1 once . CSASSSTLAGTQPQHF TGCAGTGCTAGCTCCTCTACTTTGGCAGGAACTCAGCCCCAGCATTTT
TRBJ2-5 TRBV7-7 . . CASSHGPQETQYF TGTGCCAGCAGCCACGGGCCCCAAGAGACCCAGTACTTC
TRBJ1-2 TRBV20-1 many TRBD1 CSARHQGDDGYTF TGCAGTGCTAGGCATCAGGGGGACGATGGCTACACCTTC
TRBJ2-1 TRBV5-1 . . CASSFDHDGYNEQFF TGCGCCAGCAGCTTCGACCACGACGGCTACAATGAGCAGTTCTTC
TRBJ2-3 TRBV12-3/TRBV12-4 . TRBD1 CASSSQGASTDTQYF TGTGCCAGCAGTTCTCAGGGGGCTAGCACAGATACGCAGTATTTT
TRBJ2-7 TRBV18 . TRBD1 CASSPDRGGISYEQYF TGTGCCAGCTCACCAGACAGGGGGGGAATTTCGTACGAGCAGTACTTC
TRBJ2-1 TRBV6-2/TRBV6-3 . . CASSPLARSYNEQFF TGTGCCAGCAGTCCCCTAGCCCGCTCCTACAATGAGCAGTTCTTC
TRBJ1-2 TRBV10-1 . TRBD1 CASSVIGTEPYGYTF TGCGCCAGCAGTGTAATCGGGACAGAGCCCTATGGCTACACCTTC
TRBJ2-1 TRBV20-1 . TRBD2 CSAPPPGLAGDVAQNEQFF TGCAGTGCCCCCCCCCCTGGACTAGCGGGGGATGTAGCCCAAAATGAGCAGTTCTTC
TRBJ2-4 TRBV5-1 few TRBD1 CASRKGQSLAKNIQYF TGCGCCAGCAGAAAGGGACAGTCCCTAGCCAAAAACATTCAGTACTTC
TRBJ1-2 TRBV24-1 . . CATSDDQGYGYTF TGTGCCACCAGTGATGACCAGGGCTATGGCTACACCTTC
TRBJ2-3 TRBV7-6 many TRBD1 CASSLETGTGGFYTQYF TGTGCCAGCAGCTTGGAGACCGGGACAGGGGGGTTTTATACGCAGTATTTT